The T cell receptor (beta chain) under discussion was sequenced for a study of blood T cell repertoires in COVID-19. Across under 25 US areas, participants ranged in age from roughly 18 to 95 years. The germline V gene encodes CDR1 MDHEN and CDR2 SYDVKM. The CDR3 length is 13 residues. V was shortened by 7 bases and J by 2 bases, with 11 bases between the two germline ends. Sequenced by immunoSEQ multiplex PCR; TCRdb stores in-frame clones only, minus some. The profile covers about 190,000 clones, with roughly 80% appearing a single time and approximately 3% taken by the ten largest. The chain recombines TRBV28 with TRBJ1-1; D possibly corresponds to TRBD1 (6 bases). Sequencing was performed on PBMCs or T cells enriched from blood (not recorded which). This receptor was obtained from a woman younger than 45 who had recovered from COVID-19. CDR3 region: CASTIQGNTEAFF. The CDR3 DNA follows: TGTGCCAGCACTATACAGGGAAACACTGAAGCTTTCTTT. Looking up the rest from reference TRBV28 and TRBJ1-1 gives the full variable domain: DVKVTQSSRYLVKRTGEKVFLECVQDMDHENMFWYRQDPGLGLRLIYFSYDVKMKEKGDIPEGYSVSREKKERFSLILESASTNQTSMYLCASTIQGNTEAFFGQGTRLTVV.